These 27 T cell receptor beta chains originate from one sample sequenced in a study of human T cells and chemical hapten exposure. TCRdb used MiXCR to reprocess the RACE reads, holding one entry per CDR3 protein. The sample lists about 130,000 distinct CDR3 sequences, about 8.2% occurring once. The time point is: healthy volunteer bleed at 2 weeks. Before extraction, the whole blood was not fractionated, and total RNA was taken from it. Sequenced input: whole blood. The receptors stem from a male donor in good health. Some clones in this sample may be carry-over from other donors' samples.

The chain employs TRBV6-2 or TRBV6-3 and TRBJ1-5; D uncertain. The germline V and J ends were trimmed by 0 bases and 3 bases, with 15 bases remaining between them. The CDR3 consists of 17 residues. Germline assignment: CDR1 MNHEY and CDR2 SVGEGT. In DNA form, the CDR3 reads TGTGCCAGCAGTTACTCGAATGCTCCGACGGACAATCAGCCCCAGCATTTT. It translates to CASSYSNAPTDNQPQHF.

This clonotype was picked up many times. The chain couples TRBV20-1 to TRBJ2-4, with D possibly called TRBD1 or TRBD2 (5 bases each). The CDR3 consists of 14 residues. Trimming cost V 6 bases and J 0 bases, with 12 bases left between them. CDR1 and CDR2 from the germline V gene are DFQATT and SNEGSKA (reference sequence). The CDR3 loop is CSAQGTLAKNIQYF. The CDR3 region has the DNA TGCAGTGCCCAAGGGACCTTAGCCAAAAACATTCAGTACTTC.

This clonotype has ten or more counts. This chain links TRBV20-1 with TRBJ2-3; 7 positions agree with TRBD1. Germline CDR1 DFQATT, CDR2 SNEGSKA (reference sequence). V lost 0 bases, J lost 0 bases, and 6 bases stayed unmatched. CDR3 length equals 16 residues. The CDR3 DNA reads TGCAGTGCTAGAGAATCAGGGGGTCCTAGCACAGATACGCAGTATTTT. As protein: CSARESGGPSTDTQYF.

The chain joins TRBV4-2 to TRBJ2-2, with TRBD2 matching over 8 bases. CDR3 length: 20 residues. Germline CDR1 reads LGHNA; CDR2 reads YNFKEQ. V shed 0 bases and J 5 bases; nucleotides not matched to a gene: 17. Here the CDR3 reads CASSQEGAHLTGGPTGELFF. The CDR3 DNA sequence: TGTGCCAGCAGCCAAGAAGGGGCCCACCTGACGGGGGGGCCTACCGGGGAGCTGTTTTTT.

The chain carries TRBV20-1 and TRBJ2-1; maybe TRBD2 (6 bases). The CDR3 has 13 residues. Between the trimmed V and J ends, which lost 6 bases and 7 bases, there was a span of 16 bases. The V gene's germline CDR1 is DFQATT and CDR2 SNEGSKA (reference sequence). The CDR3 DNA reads TGCAGTGCCGCGGAGGGCGACGTGAATGAGCAGTTCTTC. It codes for CSAAEGDVNEQFF.

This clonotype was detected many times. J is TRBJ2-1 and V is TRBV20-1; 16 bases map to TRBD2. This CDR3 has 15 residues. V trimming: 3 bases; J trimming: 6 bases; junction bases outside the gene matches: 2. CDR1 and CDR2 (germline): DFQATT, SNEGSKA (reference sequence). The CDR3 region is CSARGTSGRANEQFF. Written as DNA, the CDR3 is TGCAGTGCTAGGGGGACTAGCGGGAGGGCCAATGAGCAGTTCTTC.

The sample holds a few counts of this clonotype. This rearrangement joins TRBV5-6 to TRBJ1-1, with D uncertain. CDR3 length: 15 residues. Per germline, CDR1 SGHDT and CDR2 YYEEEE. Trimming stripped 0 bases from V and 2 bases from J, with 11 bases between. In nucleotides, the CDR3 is TGTGCCAGCAGCTTGGTGGCCAGCCGTAACACTGAAGCTTTCTTT. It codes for CASSLVASRNTEAFF.

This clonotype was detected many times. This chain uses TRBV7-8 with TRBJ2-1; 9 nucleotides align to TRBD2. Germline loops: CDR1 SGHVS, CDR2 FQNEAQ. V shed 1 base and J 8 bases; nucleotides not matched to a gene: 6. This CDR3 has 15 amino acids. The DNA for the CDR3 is TGTGCCAGCAGCTTAGGCGGGAGGGGGGTCGATGAGCAGTTCTTC. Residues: CASSLGGRGVDEQFF.

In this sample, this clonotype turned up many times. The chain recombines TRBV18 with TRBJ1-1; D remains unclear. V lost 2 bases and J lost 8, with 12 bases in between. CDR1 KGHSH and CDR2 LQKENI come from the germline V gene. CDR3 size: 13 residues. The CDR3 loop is CASSPGVIWEAFF. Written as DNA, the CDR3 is TGTGCCAGCTCACCAGGGGTCATCTGGGAAGCTTTCTTT.

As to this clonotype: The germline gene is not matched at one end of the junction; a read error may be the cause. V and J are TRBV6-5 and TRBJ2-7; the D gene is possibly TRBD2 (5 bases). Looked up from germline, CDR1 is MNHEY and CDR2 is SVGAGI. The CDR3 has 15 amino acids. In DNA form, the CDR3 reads TGTGCCAGCAGTTACGACGAGGGCGGGTCCTCCGAGCAGTACTTC. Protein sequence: CASSYDEGGSSEQYF.

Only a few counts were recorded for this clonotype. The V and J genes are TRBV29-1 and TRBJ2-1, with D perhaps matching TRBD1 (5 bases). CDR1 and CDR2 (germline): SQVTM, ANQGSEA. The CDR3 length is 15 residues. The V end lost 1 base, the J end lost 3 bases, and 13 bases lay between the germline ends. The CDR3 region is CSVEADTSFYNEQFF. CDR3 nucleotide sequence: TGCAGCGTTGAAGCGGACACGAGCTTCTACAATGAGCAGTTCTTC.

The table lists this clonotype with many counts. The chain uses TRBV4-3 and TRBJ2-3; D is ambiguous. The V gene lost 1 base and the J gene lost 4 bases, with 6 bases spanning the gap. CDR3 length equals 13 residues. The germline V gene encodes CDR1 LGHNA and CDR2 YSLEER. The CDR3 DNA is TGCGCCAGCAGCCAAGTGGGGTCAGATACGCAGTATTTT. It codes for CASSQVGSDTQYF.

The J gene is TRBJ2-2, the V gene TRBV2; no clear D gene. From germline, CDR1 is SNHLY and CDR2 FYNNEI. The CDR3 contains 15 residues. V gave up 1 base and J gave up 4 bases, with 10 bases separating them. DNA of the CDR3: TGTGCCAGCAGTGAAGAATACAGCCGCACCGGGGAGCTGTTTTTT. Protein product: CASSEEYSRTGELFF.

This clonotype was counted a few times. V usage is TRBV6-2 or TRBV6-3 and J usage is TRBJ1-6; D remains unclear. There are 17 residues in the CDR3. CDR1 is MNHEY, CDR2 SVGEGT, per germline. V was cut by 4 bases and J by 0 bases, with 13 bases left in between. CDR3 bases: TGTGCCAGCAGTTCGGCCCGTGACATCTCCTATAATTCACCCCTCCACTTT. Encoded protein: CASSSARDISYNSPLHF.

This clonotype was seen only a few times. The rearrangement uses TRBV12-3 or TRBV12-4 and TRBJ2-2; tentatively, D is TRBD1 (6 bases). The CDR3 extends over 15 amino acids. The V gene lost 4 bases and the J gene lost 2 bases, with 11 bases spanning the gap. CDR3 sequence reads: CASSSLRGNTGELFF. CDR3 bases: TGTGCCAGCAGTTCTCTCAGGGGAAACACCGGGGAGCTGTTTTTT.

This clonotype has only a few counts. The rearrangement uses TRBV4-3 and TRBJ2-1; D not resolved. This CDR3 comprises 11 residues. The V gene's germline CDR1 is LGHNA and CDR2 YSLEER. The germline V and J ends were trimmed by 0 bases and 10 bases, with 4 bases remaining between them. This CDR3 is CASSQDQEQFF. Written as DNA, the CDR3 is TGCGCCAGCAGCCAAGATCAGGAGCAGTTCTTC.

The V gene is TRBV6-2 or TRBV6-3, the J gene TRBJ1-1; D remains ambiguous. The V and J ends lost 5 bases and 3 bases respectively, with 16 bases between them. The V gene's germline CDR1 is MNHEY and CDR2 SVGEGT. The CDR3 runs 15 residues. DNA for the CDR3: TGTGCCAGCAGTGCCGAAAATTTCTTGGACACTGAAGCTTTCTTT. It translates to CASSAENFLDTEAFF.

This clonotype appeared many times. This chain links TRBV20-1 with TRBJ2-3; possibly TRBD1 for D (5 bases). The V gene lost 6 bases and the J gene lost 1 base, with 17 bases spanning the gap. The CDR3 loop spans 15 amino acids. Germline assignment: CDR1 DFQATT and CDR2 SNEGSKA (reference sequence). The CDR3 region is CSAMDTSAGTDTQYF. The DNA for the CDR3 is TGCAGTGCAATGGACACCTCGGCCGGCACAGATACGCAGTATTTT.

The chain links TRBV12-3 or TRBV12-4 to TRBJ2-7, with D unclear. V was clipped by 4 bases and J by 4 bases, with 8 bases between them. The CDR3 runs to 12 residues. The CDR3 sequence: CASSSLGYEQYF. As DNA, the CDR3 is TGTGCCAGCAGTTCCTTAGGGTACGAGCAGTACTTC.

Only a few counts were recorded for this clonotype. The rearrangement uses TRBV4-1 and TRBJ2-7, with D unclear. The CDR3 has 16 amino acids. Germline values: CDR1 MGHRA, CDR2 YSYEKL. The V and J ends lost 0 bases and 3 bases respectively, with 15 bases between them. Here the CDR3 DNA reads TGCGCCAGCAGCCAAGATGGGCCCGAATACGGCTACGAGCAGTACTTC. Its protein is CASSQDGPEYGYEQYF.

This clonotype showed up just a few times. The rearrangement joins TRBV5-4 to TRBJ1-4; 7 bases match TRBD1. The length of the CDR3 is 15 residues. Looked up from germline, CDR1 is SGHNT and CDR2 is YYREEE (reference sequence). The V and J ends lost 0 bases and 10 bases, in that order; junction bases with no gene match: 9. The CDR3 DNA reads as TGTGCCAGCAGCTTGGCCGGGACAGAGGGTGGAAAACTGTTTTTT. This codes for CASSLAGTEGGKLFF.

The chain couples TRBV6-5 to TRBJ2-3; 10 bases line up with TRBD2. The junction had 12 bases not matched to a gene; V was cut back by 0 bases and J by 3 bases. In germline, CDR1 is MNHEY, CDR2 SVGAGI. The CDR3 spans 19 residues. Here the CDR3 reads CASSYSGLAGALKTDTQYF. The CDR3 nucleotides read TGTGCCAGCAGTTACTCAGGGCTAGCGGGAGCCCTGAAGACAGATACGCAGTATTTT.

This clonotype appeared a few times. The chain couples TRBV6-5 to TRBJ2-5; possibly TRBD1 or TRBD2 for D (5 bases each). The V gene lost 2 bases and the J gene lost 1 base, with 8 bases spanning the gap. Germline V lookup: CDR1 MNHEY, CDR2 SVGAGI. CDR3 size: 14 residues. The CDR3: CASSYGTSQETQYF. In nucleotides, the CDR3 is TGTGCCAGCAGTTACGGGACCTCCCAAGAGACCCAGTACTTC.

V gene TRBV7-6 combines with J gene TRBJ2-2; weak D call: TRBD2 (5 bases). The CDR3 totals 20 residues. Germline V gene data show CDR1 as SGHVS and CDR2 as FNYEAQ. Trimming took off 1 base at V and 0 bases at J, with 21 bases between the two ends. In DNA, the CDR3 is TGTGCCAGCAGCTTAGGGCCCCCTTATAGCGCGCTAGCGAACACCGGGGAGCTGTTTTTT. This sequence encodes CASSLGPPYSALANTGELFF.

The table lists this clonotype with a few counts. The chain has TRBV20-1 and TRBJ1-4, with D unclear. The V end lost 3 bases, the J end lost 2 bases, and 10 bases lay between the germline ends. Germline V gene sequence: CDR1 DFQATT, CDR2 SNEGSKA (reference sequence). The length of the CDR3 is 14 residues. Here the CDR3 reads CSASSTETNEKLFF. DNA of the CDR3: TGCAGTGCTAGTTCAACCGAGACTAATGAAAAACTGTTTTTT.

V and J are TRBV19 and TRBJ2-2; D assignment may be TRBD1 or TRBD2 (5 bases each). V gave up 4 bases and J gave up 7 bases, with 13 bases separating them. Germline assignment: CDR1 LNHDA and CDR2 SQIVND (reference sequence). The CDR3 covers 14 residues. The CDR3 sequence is CASSKPGPVGELFF. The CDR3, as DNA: TGTGCCAGTAGTAAACCGGGACCCGTCGGGGAGCTGTTTTTT.

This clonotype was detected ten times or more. As DNA, the CDR3 is TGTGCCAGCAGCCCCAAACAAGCTGGAAACACCATATATTTT. Translated, it gives CASSPKQAGNTIYF. The J gene is TRBJ1-3, the V gene TRBV4-2; D not certain. Deletions cut 4 bases from V and 2 bases from J, with 9 bases between. Germline CDR1 and CDR2: LGHNA and YNFKEQ. This CDR3 is built from 14 residues.